This T cell receptor (beta chain) appears in the sequencing data of a study of shared clonotypes between healthy human individuals. The sample holds one count of this clone. Some clones are missing from TCRdb's copy, which holds only in-frame ones; the method was immunoSEQ multiplex PCR. The sample has 850,000 to 1,200,000 clones, approximately 72% seen once. Trimming took off 4 bases at V and 1 base at J, with 13 bases between the two ends. CDR1 is MGHRA, CDR2 YSYEKL, per germline. The CDR3 has 16 residues. This chain links TRBV4-1 with TRBJ2-2; possible D gene TRBD2, 6 bases. Sequencing was done on a sample of memory CD4+ T cells sorted from blood. Stated subset: CD45RA-negative fraction. The sequence came from a man aged 18 to 29 in good health. In nucleotides, the CDR3 is TGCGCCAGCAGCCTAGGTCATAGCGGGAACACCGGGGAGCTGTTTTTT. Amino acids: CASSLGHSGNTGELFF.